This TCR beta chain is drawn from a study of blood T cell repertoires in COVID-19. Overall study: The United States, Italy and Spain were the sources of the acute and convalescent COVID-19 samples. T cells, B-cell-depleted T cells, or PBMCs supplied cDNA or gDNA.

Per the original data handling: Quantification of nucleated cells was approximated via reference gene primer amplification. Repertoires were generated with immunoSEQ multiplex PCR, while TCRdb's copy carries only in-frame clones and drops some. The DNA was the basis for D and trimming; V, J and clone size are from that table. The sample yields approximately 170,000 clones, around 81% seen once. The germline gives CDR1 SGHRS, CDR2 YFSETQ. Trimming left V 1 base short and J 3 bases short, with 17 bases between. CDR3 length: 16 residues. The chain joins TRBV5-1 to TRBJ2-7; possible D gene TRBD2, 5 bases. The clonotype was recovered from a man aged 55 to 70 with active or convalescent COVID-19. The sample consisted of peripheral blood. In nucleotides, the CDR3 is TGCGCCAGCAGCTTGTCCGGGGTCCATTGGGACTACGAGCAGTACTTC. Its protein is CASSLSGVHWDYEQYF.